This T cell receptor beta chain was recovered during a study of T cells in Graves' hyperthyroidism and ophthalmopathy. This clonotype was found a few times. Its antigen is as yet unknown. This CDR3 is 13 amino acids long. From germline, CDR1 is MNHNS and CDR2 SASEGT. The ends lost 7 bases at V and 7 bases at J; junction bases unmatched: 7. Study-level results: A model of 13 V-J pairs discriminated ophthalmopathy from stable hyperthyroidism. The model identified upcoming ophthalmopathy a median approximately 6.4 months ahead of onset.

Each patient was aged 18 to 65 and had newly diagnosed hyperthyroidism of under 2 months' duration. Reasons for excluding patients were uncontrolled infection, other autoimmune disease, pregnancy or lactation. TCR beta CDR3 regions were amplified from RNA. First-round RT-PCR targeting the TCR CDR3 was performed with the HTBI primer set. TCRdb processed the multiplex PCR reads anew with MiXCR; each CDR3 protein has one entry. This table has roughly 400,000 distinct CDR3 sequences, about 25% appearing once. The sample was blood. V is TRBV6-1 and J is TRBJ1-2, with 9 bases identical to TRBD1. This TCR was recovered from a man aged 45-65 years with Graves' hyperthyroidism. The CDR3 region is CASIKTGGGGYTF. The CDR3 coding sequence is TGTGCCAGCATCAAAACAGGGGGCGGTGGCTACACCTTC.